Following are 2 T cell receptor beta chains from one sample sequenced in a study of PD-1 blockade in classical Hodgkin lymphoma. Clones were sequenced by immunoSEQ multiplex PCR, and TCRdb holds only the in-frame ones, with some missing. The table records 30,000 to 45,000 clones, around 88% of them present only once. Autologous stem cell transplantation was followed by relapse in every patient, and brentuximab vedotin exposure varied. The sample in question was peripheral blood mononuclear cells (PBMCs), obtained before the second cycle of nivolumab. The receptor set was obtained from a human donor with classical Hodgkin lymphoma.

The chain recombines TRBV6-1 with TRBJ1-2; D is uncertain. From germline, CDR1 is MNHNS and CDR2 SASEGT. V was pared by 1 base and J by 4 bases, with 16 bases between. This CDR3 region has 16 residues. In DNA, the CDR3 is TGTGCCAGCAGTGAAGGGTTTGCAGGTTCACCCTATGGCTACACCTTC. This sequence encodes CASSEGFAGSPYGYTF.

CDR3 bases: TGTGCCAGCAGTTTAAGATCGGGCGAGCAGTACTTC. Translating it yields CASSLRSGEQYF. This chain connects TRBV27 to TRBJ2-7; D is unresolved. CDR1 is MNHEY and CDR2 is SMNVEV in the germline V gene (reference sequence). Trimming took 2 bases from V and 6 from J, leaving 8 bases between them. The CDR3 has 12 residues.